The clone carrying this TCR beta chain was recorded a few times. Its target is not known. This sample was included in a study of T cells in Graves' hyperthyroidism and ophthalmopathy. Study details: Before treatment of any kind, peripheral blood was taken at initial diagnosis.

Participants, patients aged 18 to 65, had newly diagnosed hyperthyroidism with a duration under 2 months. V was cut by 5 bases and J by 2 bases, with 13 bases left in between. In germline, CDR1 is SGHTA, CDR2 FQGNSA. The CDR3 extends over 15 amino acids. Authors of the study amplified TCR beta CDR3 regions from RNA transcripts. HTBI primers were the set used in a first-round RT-PCR of the TCR CDR3. Using its own MiXCR run on the multiplex PCR reads, TCRdb lists one record per CDR3 protein. Found here are roughly 300,000 distinct CDR3 sequences, under 25% of them singletons; the top ten hold 50%. Study-wide findings and caveats: Clonotypes that were expanded in thyroid above 0.001 mostly appeared in blood too.

The rearrangement joins TRBV7-2 to TRBJ1-5, with a possible D match to TRBD1 (5 bases). Sequences were obtained from blood. The receptor comes from a woman aged 50 to 60 with Graves' hyperthyroidism. The CDR3: CASSKKGGGNQPQHF. Written as DNA, the CDR3 is TGTGCCAGCAGCAAGAAGGGAGGGGGCAATCAGCCCCAGCATTTT. Combining the CDR3 with reference TRBV7-2 and TRBJ1-5 gives the whole variable domain GAGVSQSPSNKVTEKGKDVELRCDPISGHTALYWYRQSLGQGLEFLIYFQGNSAPDKSGLPSDRFSAERTGGSVSTLTIQRTQQEDSAVYLCASSKKGGGNQPQHFGDGTRLSIL.